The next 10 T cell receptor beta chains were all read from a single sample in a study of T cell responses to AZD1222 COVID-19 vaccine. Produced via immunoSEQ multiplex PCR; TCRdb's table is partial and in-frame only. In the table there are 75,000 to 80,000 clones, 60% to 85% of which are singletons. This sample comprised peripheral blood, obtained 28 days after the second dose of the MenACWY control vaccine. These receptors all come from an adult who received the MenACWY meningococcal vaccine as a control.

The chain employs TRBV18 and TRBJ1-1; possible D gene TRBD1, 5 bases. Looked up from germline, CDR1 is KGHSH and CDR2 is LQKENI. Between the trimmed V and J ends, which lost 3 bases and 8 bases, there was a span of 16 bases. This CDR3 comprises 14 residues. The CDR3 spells CASSPLDQGSEAFF. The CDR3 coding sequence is TGTGCCAGCTCACCTCTAGACCAGGGCTCCGAAGCTTTCTTT. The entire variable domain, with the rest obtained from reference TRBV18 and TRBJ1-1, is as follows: NAGVMQNPRHLVRRRGQEARLRCSPMKGHSHVYWYRQLPEEGLKFMVYLQKENIIDESGMPKERFSAEFPKEGPSILRIQQVVRGDSAAYFCASSPLDQGSEAFFGQGTRLTVV.

The CDR3 sequence is CASSQESRGRDTQYF. CDR3 bases: TGTGCCAGCAGCCAAGAAAGTAGGGGTCGAGATACGCAGTATTTT. The rearrangement uses TRBV3-1 (or the pseudogene TRBV3-2) and TRBJ2-3, with D possibly being TRBD1 (5 bases). Germline CDR1 is LGHDT and CDR2 is YNNKEL (reference sequence). The CDR3 has 15 amino acids. Trimming left V 0 bases short and J 5 bases short, with 12 bases between.

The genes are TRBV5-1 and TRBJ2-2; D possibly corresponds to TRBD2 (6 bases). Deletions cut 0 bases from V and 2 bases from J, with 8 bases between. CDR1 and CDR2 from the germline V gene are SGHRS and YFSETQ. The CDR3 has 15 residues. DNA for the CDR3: TGCGCCAGCAGCTTGGACGGGAGTAACACCGGGGAGCTGTTTTTT. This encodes CASSLDGSNTGELFF.

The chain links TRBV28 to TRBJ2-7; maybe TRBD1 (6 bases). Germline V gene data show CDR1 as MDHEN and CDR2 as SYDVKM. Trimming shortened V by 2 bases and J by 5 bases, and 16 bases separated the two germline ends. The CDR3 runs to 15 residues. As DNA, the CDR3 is TGTGCCAGCAGTTTACCCCGGACAGCGACTAACGAGCAGTACTTC. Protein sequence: CASSLPRTATNEQYF.

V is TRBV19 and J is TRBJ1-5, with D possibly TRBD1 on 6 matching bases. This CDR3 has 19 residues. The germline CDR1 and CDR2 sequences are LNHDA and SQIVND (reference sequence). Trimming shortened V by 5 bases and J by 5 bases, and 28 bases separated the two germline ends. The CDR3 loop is CASSAWGLTGNPAHQPQHF. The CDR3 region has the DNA TGTGCCAGTAGTGCTTGGGGGCTAACGGGGAATCCCGCTCATCAGCCCCAGCATTTT.

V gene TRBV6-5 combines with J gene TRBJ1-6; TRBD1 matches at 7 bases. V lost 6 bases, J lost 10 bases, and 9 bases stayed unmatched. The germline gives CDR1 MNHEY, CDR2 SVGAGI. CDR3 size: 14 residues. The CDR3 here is CASRGGTELSPLHF. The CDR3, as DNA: TGTGCCAGCAGGGGGGGGACAGAATTATCACCCCTCCACTTT.

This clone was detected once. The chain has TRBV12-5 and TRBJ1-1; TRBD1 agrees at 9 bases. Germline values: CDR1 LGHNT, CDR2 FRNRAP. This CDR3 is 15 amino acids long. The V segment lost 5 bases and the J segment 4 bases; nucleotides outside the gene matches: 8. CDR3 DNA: TGTGCTAGTGGTACCCAACAGGGGGCGAGCACTGAAGCTTTCTTT. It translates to CASGTQQGASTEAFF.

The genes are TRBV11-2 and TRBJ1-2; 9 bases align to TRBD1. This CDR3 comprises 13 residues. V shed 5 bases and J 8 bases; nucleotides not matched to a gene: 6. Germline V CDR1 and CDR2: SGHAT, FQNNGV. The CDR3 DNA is TGTGCCAGCAGCCCGGGGACAGGGCGCGGCTACACCTTC. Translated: CASSPGTGRGYTF.

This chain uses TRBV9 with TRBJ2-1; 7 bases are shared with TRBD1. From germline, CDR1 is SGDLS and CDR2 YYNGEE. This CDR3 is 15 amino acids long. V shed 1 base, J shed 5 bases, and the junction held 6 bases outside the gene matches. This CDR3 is CASSVTGQANNEQFF. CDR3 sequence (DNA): TGTGCCAGCAGCGTAACTGGACAGGCCAACAATGAGCAGTTCTTC.

The CDR3 DNA is TGTGCCACCAGTGATGCGGGACTAGCGGCCCCCTCCTACAATGAGCAGTTCTTC. It is translated as CATSDAGLAAPSYNEQFF. The chain has TRBV24-1 and TRBJ2-1; 11 bases agree with TRBD2. Per the germline V gene, CDR1 is KGHDR and CDR2 is SFDVKD. CDR3 size: 18 residues. Trimming took 3 bases from V and 0 from J; bases not matched to a gene: 6.